The clone carrying this T cell receptor (beta chain) was counted between two and nine times. This sample was taken from a study of cytomegalovirus exposure and HLA in healthy donors. Germline V gene data show CDR1 as LNHDA and CDR2 as SQIVND (reference sequence). There are 13 residues in the CDR3. The PCR made use of 60 Vbeta and 13 Jbeta primers. Per the study methods: Later reanalysis found roughly 80 million unique TCR beta chains, roughly 9.9 million of them shared. Method: immunoSEQ multiplex PCR; TCRdb's copy keeps in-frame clones and lacks some. From that table come the V and J calls and clone size; the DNA was used to work out D and trimming. Here the sample spans about 140,000 clones, approximately 87% being singletons.

The chain links TRBV19 to TRBJ2-5; 11 bases match TRBD1. The closer fit of TRBJ2-7 to the DNA end suggests the J call may be wrong. The TCR sequence derives from a man between 35 and 55 years old in good health and CMV-seronegative. The sample was PBMCs. CDR3 nucleotides: TGTGCCAGTAAGGACAGGGGGCGTTACGAGCAGTACTTC. Translated, it gives CASKDRGRYEQYF.